This T cell receptor beta chain was captured in a study of CD8 T cells in Susac syndrome. An input of about 0.5 to 1 ug of RNA was subjected to reverse transcription using random hexamers. A multiplex approach, immunoSEQ multiplex PCR, amplified TCR beta CDR3 across 54 Vbeta and 13 Jbeta. TCRdb re-called the immunoSEQ multiplex PCR reads with MiXCR, one entry per CDR3 protein. The sample comprises 150,000 to 200,000 distinct CDR3 sequences, just over 90% of which are singletons, and around 0.13% rests with the top ten. The sequenced target, TCR beta, came from blood CD8+ and CD4+ T cells. TEMRA cells were FACS-enriched, with CD8+ and CD4+ T cells isolated negatively. The CDR3 runs 13 residues. Germline CDR1 reads SEHNR; CDR2 reads FQNEAQ (reference sequence). V lost 4 bases and J lost 4, with 8 bases in between.

Sequencing input: CD4+ T cells from PBMCs. The chain links TRBV7-9 to TRBJ2-1; D perhaps matches TRBD2 (6 bases). The sequence was obtained from a human donor in good health. CDR3 DNA: TGTGCCAGCAGCTATGGAGGGTACAATGAGCAGTTCTTC. Translated: CASSYGGYNEQFF.